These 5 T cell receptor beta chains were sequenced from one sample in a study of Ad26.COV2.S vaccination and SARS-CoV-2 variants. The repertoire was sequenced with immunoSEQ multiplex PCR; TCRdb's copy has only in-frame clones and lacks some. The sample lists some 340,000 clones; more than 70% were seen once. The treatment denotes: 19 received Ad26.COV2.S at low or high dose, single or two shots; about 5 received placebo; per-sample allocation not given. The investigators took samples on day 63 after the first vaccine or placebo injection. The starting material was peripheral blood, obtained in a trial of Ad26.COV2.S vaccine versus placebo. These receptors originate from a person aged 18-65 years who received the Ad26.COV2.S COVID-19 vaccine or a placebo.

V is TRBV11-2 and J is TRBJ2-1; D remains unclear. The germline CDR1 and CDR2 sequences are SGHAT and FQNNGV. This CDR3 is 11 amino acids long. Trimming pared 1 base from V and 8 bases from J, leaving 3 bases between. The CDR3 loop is CASSLVDEQFF. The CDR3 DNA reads TGTGCCAGCAGCTTAGTCGATGAGCAGTTCTTC.

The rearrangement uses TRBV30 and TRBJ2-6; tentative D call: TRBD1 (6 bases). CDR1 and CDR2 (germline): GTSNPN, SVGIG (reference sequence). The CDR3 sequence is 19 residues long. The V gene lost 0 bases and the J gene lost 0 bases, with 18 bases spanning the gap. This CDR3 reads CAWSVIRGTFISGANVLTF. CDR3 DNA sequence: TGTGCCTGGAGTGTAATAAGGGGGACATTCATCTCTGGGGCCAACGTCCTGACTTTC.

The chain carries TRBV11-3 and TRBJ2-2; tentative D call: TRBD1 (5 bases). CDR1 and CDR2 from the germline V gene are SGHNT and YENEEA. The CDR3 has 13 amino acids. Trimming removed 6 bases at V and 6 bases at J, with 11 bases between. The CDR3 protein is CASSSQGAGELFF. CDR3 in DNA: TGTGCCAGCAGTTCCCAGGGTGCCGGGGAGCTGTTTTTT.

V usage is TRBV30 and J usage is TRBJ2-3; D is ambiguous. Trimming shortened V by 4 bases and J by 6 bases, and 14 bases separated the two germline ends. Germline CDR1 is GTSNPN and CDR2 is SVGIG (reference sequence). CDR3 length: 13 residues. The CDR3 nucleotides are TGTGCCTGGACTGCTGGCCCCCCGGATACGCAGTATTTT. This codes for CAWTAGPPDTQYF.

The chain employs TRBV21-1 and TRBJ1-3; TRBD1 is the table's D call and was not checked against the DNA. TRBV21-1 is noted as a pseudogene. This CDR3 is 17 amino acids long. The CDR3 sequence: CASSTEQGARSGNTIYF. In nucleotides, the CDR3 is TGTGCCAGCAGCACTGAGCAGGGGGCGAGGAGTGGAAACACCATATATTTT.